The source of this TCR beta chain is a study of beta chain features in type 1 diabetes. Study-level information: Age, gender, cell numbers and subset yield matched between patients and controls.

The investigators reverse transcribed all of the isolated RNA, so they sequenced expressed TCRB transcripts. The study sequenced naive, central memory and regulatory T cell samples to an average of around 3.4 million reads. Repertoires were generated with immunoSEQ multiplex PCR, while TCRdb's copy carries only in-frame clones and drops some. The sample has 150,000 to 200,000 clones; around 63% are singletons. This clone has only one observation. Its antigen is unidentified. Study-level findings and limits: Moderate yet significant TCRB CDR3 shortening was seen in Type 1 diabetes patients in all four CD4+ subsets. Patients' naive, central memory and Treg TCRB repertoires seemed closer to one another than those of healthy donors.

Trimming cost V 6 bases and J 2 bases, with 23 bases left between them. The CDR3 spans 16 residues. The germline V gene has CDR1 SQVTM and CDR2 ANQGSEA. The sample comprised naive CD4+ T cells from blood. The sequence derives from a young man with type 1 diabetes. The V gene is TRBV29-1, the J gene TRBJ2-7; D unresolved. For the CDR3, the DNA is TGCAGCGTCGAGGAACTTGTTCAAGCAGGCGCCTACGAGCAGTACTTC. Residues: CSVEELVQAGAYEQYF.